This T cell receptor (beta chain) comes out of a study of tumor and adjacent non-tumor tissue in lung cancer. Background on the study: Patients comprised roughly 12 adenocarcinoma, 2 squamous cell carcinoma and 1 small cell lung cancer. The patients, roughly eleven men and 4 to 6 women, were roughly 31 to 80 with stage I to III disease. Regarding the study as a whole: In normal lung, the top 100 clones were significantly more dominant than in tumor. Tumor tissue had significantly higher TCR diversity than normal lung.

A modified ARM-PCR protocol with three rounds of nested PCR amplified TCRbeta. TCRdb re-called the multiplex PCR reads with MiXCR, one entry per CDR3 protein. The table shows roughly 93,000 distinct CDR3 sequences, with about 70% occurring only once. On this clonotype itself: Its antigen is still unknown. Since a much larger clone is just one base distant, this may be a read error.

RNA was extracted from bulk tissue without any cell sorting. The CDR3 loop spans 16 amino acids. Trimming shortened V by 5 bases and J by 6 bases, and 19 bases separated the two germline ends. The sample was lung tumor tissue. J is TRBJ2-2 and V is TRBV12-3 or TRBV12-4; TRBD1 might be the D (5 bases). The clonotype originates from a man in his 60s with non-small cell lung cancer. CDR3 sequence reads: CASSVLSQGYAGELFF. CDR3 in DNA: TGTGCCAGCAGTGTGCTGAGTCAGGGATACGCCGGGGAGCTGTTTTTT.